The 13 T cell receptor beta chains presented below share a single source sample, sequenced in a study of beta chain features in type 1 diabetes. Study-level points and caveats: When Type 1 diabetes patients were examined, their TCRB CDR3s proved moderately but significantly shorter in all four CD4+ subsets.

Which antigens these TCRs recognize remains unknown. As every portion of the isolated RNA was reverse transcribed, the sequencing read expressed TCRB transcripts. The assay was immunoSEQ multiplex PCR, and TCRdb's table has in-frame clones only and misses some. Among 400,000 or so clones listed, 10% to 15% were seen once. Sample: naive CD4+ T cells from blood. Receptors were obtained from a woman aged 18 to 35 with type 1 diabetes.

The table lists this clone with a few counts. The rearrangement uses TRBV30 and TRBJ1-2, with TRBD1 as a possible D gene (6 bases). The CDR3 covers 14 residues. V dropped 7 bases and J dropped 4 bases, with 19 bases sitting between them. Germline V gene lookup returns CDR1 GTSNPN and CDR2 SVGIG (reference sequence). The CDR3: CASTYRALGYGYTF. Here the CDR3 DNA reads TGTGCCTCAACCTACAGGGCTTTGGGCTATGGCTACACCTTC.

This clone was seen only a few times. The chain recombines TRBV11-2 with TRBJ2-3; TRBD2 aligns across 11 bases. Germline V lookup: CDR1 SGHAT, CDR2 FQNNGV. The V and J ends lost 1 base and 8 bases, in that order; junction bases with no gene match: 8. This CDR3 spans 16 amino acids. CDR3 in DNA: TGTGCCAGCAGCTTAGTCGGGACTAGCGGCTCCCCTACGCAGTATTTT. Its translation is CASSLVGTSGSPTQYF.

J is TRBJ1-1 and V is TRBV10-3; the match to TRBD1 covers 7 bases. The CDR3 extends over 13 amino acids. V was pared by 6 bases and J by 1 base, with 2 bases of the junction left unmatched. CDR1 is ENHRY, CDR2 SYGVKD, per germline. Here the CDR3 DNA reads TGTGCCATCAGGGGACAGCCGAACACTGAAGCTTTCTTT. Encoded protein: CAIRGQPNTEAFF.

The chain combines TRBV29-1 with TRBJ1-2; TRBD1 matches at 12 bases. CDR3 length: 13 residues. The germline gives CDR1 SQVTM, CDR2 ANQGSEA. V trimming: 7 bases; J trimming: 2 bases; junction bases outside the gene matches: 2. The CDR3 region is CSGGTGGNYGYTF. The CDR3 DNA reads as TGCAGCGGCGGGACAGGGGGCAACTATGGCTACACCTTC.

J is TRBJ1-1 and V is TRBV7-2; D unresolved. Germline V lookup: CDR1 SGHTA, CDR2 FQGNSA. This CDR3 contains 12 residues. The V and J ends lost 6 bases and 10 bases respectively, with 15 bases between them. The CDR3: CASSPTTGGAFF. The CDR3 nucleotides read TGTGCCAGCAGTCCTACGACTGGCGGAGCTTTCTTT.

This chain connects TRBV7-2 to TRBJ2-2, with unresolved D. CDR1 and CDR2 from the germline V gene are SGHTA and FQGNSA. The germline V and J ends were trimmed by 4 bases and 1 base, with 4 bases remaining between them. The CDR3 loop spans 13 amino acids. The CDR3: CASSSRNTGELFF. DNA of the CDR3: TGTGCCAGCAGCTCGAGGAACACCGGGGAGCTGTTTTTT. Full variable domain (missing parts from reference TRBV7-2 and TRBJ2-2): GAGVSQSPSNKVTEKGKDVELRCDPISGHTALYWYRQSLGQGLEFLIYFQGNSAPDKSGLPSDRFSAERTGGSVSTLTIQRTQQEDSAVYLCASSSRNTGELFFGEGSRLTVL.

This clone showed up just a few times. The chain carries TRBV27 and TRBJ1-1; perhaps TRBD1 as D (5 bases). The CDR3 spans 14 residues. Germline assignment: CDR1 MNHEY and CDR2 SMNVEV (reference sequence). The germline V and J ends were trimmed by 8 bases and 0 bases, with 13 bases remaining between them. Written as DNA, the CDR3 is TGTGCCAGCCGACCCGGACACTTGAACACTGAAGCTTTCTTT. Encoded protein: CASRPGHLNTEAFF.

The CDR3 bases are TGTGCCAGCAGCCAAGATGTCCCATCCCACGAGCAGTACTTC. It translates to CASSQDVPSHEQYF. The rearrangement joins TRBV4-2 to TRBJ2-7; no clear D. The CDR3 has 14 amino acids. Germline CDR1 reads LGHNA; CDR2 reads YNFKEQ. V gave up 0 bases and J gave up 5 bases, with 11 bases separating them.

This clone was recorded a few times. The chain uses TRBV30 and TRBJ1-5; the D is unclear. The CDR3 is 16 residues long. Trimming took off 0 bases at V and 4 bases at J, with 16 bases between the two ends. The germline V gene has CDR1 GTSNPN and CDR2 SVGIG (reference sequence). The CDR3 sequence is CAWSVNEGRRNQPQHF. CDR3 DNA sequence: TGTGCCTGGAGTGTAAATGAGGGTCGGAGAAATCAGCCCCAGCATTTT.

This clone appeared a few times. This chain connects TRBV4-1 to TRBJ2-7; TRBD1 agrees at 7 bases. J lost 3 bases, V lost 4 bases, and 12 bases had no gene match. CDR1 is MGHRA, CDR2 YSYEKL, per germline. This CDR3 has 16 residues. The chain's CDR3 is CASSPRQGNRDYEQYF. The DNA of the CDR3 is TGCGCCAGCAGCCCCCGACAGGGAAATCGGGACTACGAGCAGTACTTC.

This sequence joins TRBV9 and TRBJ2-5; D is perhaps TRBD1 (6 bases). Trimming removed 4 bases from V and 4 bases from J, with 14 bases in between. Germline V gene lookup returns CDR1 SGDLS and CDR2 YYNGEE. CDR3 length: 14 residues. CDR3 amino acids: CASSPPAGAETQYF. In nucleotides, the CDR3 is TGTGCCAGCAGCCCCCCCGCAGGGGCAGAGACCCAGTACTTC.

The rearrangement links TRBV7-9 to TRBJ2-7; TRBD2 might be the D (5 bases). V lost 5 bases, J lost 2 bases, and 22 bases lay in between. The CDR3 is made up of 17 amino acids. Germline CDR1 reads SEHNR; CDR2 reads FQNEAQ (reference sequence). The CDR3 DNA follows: TGTGCCAGCAGCCCGCTAGGACTCGCTTTAAAGGCCTACGAGCAGTACTTC. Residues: CASSPLGLALKAYEQYF.

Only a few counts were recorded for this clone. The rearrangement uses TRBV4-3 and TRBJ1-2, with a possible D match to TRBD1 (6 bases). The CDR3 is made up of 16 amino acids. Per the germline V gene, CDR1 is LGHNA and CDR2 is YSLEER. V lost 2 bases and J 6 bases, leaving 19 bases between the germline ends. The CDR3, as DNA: TGCGCCAGCAGCCAAAAGTCCAGCTCCAGGGGCCATGGCTACACCTTC. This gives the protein CASSQKSSSRGHGYTF.